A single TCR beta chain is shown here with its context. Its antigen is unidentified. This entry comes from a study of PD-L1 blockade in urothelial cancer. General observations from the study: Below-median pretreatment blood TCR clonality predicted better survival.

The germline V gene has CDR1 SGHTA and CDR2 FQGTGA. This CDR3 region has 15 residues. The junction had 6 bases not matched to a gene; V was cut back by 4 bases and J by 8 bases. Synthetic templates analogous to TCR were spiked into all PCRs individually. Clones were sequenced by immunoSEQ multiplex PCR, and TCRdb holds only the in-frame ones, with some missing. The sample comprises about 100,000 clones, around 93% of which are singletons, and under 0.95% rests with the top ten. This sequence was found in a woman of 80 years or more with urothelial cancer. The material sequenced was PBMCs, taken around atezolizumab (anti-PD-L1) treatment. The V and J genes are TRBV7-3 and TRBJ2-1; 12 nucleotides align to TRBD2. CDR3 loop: CASSSPSGRADEQFF. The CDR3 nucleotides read TGTGCCAGCAGCTCTCCTAGCGGGAGGGCAGATGAGCAGTTCTTC.